A selection of T cell receptor beta chains follows, all from one sample in a study of cytomegalovirus exposure and HLA in healthy donors. Sequencing was performed with immunoSEQ multiplex PCR; in TCRdb, only in-frame clones are kept and a portion is missing. The sample contains approximately 52,000 clones, roughly 70% of which appear only once. The material sequenced was PBMCs. The receptor source for this set is a man aged 40-49 years in good health and CMV-seropositive. Each CDR3 is given with its conserved first and last residue. D genes are given only for firm matches. The size of a clone is reported for some rows only, either as once, few or many, or as a class for expanded clones.

cdr3_length,j_call,clone_size,d_call,v_call,cdr3_aa,cdr3_nt
14,TRBJ2-7,.,.,TRBV6-4,CASLWLGSHHEQYF,TGTGCCAGCCTCTGGTTGGGGAGTCACCACGAGCAGTACTTC
19,TRBJ2-1,.,.,TRBV5-1,CASSLGILALVIENNEQFF,TGCGCCAGCAGCTTGGGTATACTAGCCCTAGTTATAGAAAACAATGAGCAGTTCTTC
14,TRBJ1-5,.,.,TRBV19,CASSISGGKQPQHF,TGTGCCAGTAGTATATCGGGGGGCAAGCAGCCCCAGCATTTT
15,TRBJ1-3,.,TRBD1,TRBV18,CASSIGTGGGNTIYF,TGTGCCAGCTCAATCGGGACAGGGGGCGGAAACACCATATATTTT
13,TRBJ2-1,few,TRBD2,TRBV2,CASVVKSGGEQFF,TGTGCCAGCGTCGTGAAGAGCGGGGGCGAGCAGTTCTTC
13,TRBJ2-7,.,.,TRBV7-2,CASSPTGSREQYF,TGTGCCAGCAGCCCCACAGGGTCCCGCGAGCAGTACTTC
16,TRBJ1-1,.,TRBD1,TRBV2,CASSGGTELMNTEAFF,TGTGCCAGCAGTGGGGGGACAGAACTAATGAACACTGAAGCTTTCTTT
13,TRBJ1-2,few,.,TRBV9,CASNTGQNYGYTF,TGTGCCAGCAACACAGGACAGAACTATGGCTACACCTTC
15,TRBJ1-1,few,.,TRBV5-1,CASSSRSGGNTEAFF,TGCGCCAGCAGCTCGAGATCGGGTGGGAACACTGAAGCTTTCTTT
14,TRBJ2-7,once,.,TRBV7-9,CASSLESISYEQYF,TGTGCCAGCAGCTTAGAATCCATCAGCTACGAGCAGTACTTC
16,TRBJ2-3,few,TRBD2,TRBV7-8,CASEIGRGGRTDTQYF,TGTGCCAGCGAAATCGGGCGGGGGGGTCGCACAGATACGCAGTATTTT
15,TRBJ2-1,.,.,TRBV7-3,CASSPVRSSFNEQFF,TGTGCCAGCAGCCCGGTCCGGTCTAGCTTCAATGAGCAGTTCTTC
14,TRBJ1-3,.,.,TRBV28,CASSFPGFGNTIYF,TGTGCCAGCAGTTTTCCAGGGTTTGGAAACACCATATATTTT
18,TRBJ1-1,.,.,TRBV7-9,CASSLLGGPSSIRTEAFF,TGTGCCAGCAGCTTACTGGGGGGGCCGAGCAGTATAAGAACTGAAGCTTTCTTT
14,TRBJ2-7,.,TRBD1,TRBV6-6,CASSQRTGANEQYF,TGTGCCAGCAGTCAGCGGACAGGGGCGAACGAGCAGTACTTC
13,TRBJ2-3,.,TRBD2,TRBV10-1,CASRAGSTDTQYF,TGCGCCAGCAGAGCGGGGAGCACAGATACGCAGTATTTT
16,TRBJ1-6,few,.,TRBV5-1,CASSLDGSSYNSPLHF,TGCGCCAGCAGCTTAGACGGGAGCTCCTATAATTCACCCCTCCACTTT
13,TRBJ1-2,.,.,TRBV25-1,CASTTGHDYGYTF,TGTGCCAGCACGACCGGACACGACTATGGCTACACCTTC
16,TRBJ1-2,.,TRBD1,TRBV6-1,CASSEERTGINYGYTF,TGTGCCAGCAGTGAAGAACGGACAGGGATTAACTATGGCTACACCTTC
12,TRBJ2-7,.,.,TRBV5-1,CASSFGGYEQYF,TGCGCCAGCAGCTTCGGGGGTTACGAGCAGTACTTC
15,TRBJ1-1,.,.,TRBV5-1,CASSPRGNKNTEAFF,TGCGCCAGCAGCCCCCGAGGTAATAAGAACACTGAAGCTTTCTTT
15,TRBJ2-2,once,TRBD1,TRBV7-7,CASSKWDRNTGELFF,TGTGCTAGCAGCAAGTGGGACAGAAACACCGGGGAGCTGTTTTTT
15,TRBJ2-2,.,TRBD1,TRBV30,CAWSGGTGRTGELFF,TGTGCCTGGAGTGGAGGGACAGGACGCACCGGGGAGCTGTTTTTT
16,TRBJ1-2,.,.,TRBV5-4,CASSPSGGIIYRGYTF,TGTGCCAGCAGCCCGTCCGGGGGGATAATATATCGTGGCTACACCTTC
14,TRBJ2-7,.,TRBD1,TRBV6-1,CASSEAWTGYEQYF,TGTGCCAGCAGTGAAGCGTGGACAGGCTACGAGCAGTACTTC
14,TRBJ2-7,.,.,TRBV30,CAWSLTWPPYEQYF,TGTGCCTGGAGTTTGACTTGGCCGCCCTACGAGCAGTACTTC
15,TRBJ2-1,few,TRBD2,TRBV29-1,CSVEAVAGGPREQFF,TGCAGCGTTGAAGCTGTAGCGGGGGGGCCTAGAGAGCAGTTCTTC
12,TRBJ2-7,.,TRBD1,TRBV30,CAWDQGAYEQYF,TGTGCCTGGGACCAGGGGGCCTACGAGCAGTACTTC
14,TRBJ1-4,few,TRBD1,TRBV7-9,CASSQRQGGEKLFF,TGTGCCAGCAGCCAACGACAGGGGGGTGAAAAACTGTTTTTT
14,TRBJ1-1,.,TRBD1,TRBV6-1,CASTGTGGNTEAFF,TGTGCCAGTACCGGGACAGGGGGTAACACTGAAGCTTTCTTT
13,TRBJ2-5,.,.,TRBV5-1,CASSLVQEETQYF,TGCGCCAGCAGCTTGGTTCAGGAAGAGACCCAGTACTTC
15,TRBJ2-3,.,.,TRBV9,CASSGAQGSTDTQYF,TGTGCCAGCAGCGGAGCGCAGGGAAGCACAGATACGCAGTATTTT
14,TRBJ2-3,.,.,TRBV6-5,CASSSFARTDTQYF,TGTGCCAGCAGCTCCTTCGCGAGAACAGATACGCAGTATTTT